The T cell receptor beta chain described here comes from a study of cytomegalovirus exposure and HLA in healthy donors. General study points: By HLA locus, TCR association rates varied in a later analysis, with DRB1 showing the most and HLA-C the fewest. Published work reported that the classifier diagnosed cytomegalovirus status with high specificity and sensitivity.

The sample holds a few counts of this clone. Its target is not known. The PCR contained 60 Vbeta and 13 Jbeta primers. Libraries were prepared by immunoSEQ multiplex PCR; TCRdb keeps only in-frame clonotypes and omits some of them. The sample lists roughly 100,000 clones; 10% to 15% were seen once. V was shortened by 5 bases and J by 5 bases, with 27 bases between the two germline ends. The CDR3 loop spans 18 amino acids. Germline values: CDR1 LNHDA, CDR2 SQIVND (reference sequence). The sequence was obtained from a man aged 35-49 years in good health and CMV-seropositive. Source material: PBMCs. The chain uses TRBV19 and TRBJ2-5; perhaps TRBD1 as D (6 bases). CDR3 in amino acids: CASSPGALAGRTAETQYF. CDR3 DNA sequence: TGTGCCAGTAGTCCCGGAGCCCTGGCAGGTCGGACAGCGGAGACCCAGTACTTC.